Each of the 24 T cell receptor beta chains below was sequenced from the same sample in a study of OX40 agonist ivuxolimab in advanced cancers. The repertoire was sequenced with immunoSEQ multiplex PCR; TCRdb's copy has only in-frame clones and lacks some. The profile shows approximately 31,000 clones, around 87% of them singletons. Sequencing was performed on CD4+ or CD8+ T cells sorted from blood, taken in a trial of the OX40 agonist ivuxolimab. These receptors came from an adult with an advanced solid tumor such as melanoma, head and neck, liver or kidney cancer.

The chain uses TRBV7-9 and TRBJ2-1, with TRBD2 identical over 8 bases. The germline CDR1 and CDR2 sequences are SEHNR and FQNEAQ (reference sequence). This CDR3 has 16 residues. The ends lost 5 bases at V and 4 bases at J; junction bases unmatched: 10. DNA for the CDR3: TGTGCCAGCAGCCCCCCGGGACTAGGGAGTTACAATGAGCAGTTCTTC. It encodes CASSPPGLGSYNEQFF.

The rearrangement links TRBV19 to TRBJ1-2, with 8 bases lining up with TRBD1. This CDR3 has 16 amino acids. CDR1 and CDR2 (germline): LNHDA, SQIVND (reference sequence). Trimming at V came to 10 bases and at J to 7 bases, leaving 20 bases not matched to a gene. In nucleotides, the CDR3 is TGTGCCACCTTACGACAGCCCTCCGACAGGGGCCGTGGCTACACCTTC. Translation: CATLRQPSDRGRGYTF. The variable domain in full, with the rest retrieved from reference TRBV19 and TRBJ1-2, is DGGITQSPKYLFRKEGQNVTLSCEQNLNHDAMYWYRQDPGQGLRLIYYSQIVNDFQKGDIAEGYSVSREKKESFPLTVTSAQKNPTAFYLCATLRQPSDRGRGYTFGSGTRLTVV.

The CDR3 region has the DNA TGTGCCAGCAGCTTAATGGGACAGGGGTATGAAAAACTGTTTTTT. Protein: CASSLMGQGYEKLFF. V usage is TRBV11-2 and J usage is TRBJ1-4; TRBD1 agrees at 10 bases. There are 15 residues in the CDR3. J lost 6 bases, V lost 2 bases, and 3 bases had no gene match. CDR1 and CDR2 from the germline V gene are SGHAT and FQNNGV.

V gene TRBV5-1 combines with J gene TRBJ2-2, with TRBD2 as a possible D gene (5 bases). The germline CDR1 and CDR2 sequences are SGHRS and YFSETQ. This CDR3 region has 15 residues. The germline V and J ends were trimmed by 0 bases and 0 bases, with 6 bases remaining between them. CDR3 region: CASSLAGTNTGELFF. In DNA, the CDR3 is TGCGCCAGCAGCTTGGCCGGGACGAACACCGGGGAGCTGTTTTTT. The variable domain in full, with the rest retrieved from reference TRBV5-1 and TRBJ2-2, is KAGVTQTPRYLIKTRGQQVTLSCSPISGHRSVSWYQQTPGQGLQFLFEYFSETQRNKGNFPGRFSGRQFSNSRSEMNVSTLELGDSALYLCASSLAGTNTGELFFGEGSRLTVL.

The rearrangement joins TRBV28 to TRBJ2-7; D may correspond to TRBD1 or TRBD2 (6 bases each). V was trimmed by 2 bases and J by 5 bases, leaving 7 bases between them. The CDR3 loop spans 12 amino acids. Per the germline V gene, CDR1 is MDHEN and CDR2 is SYDVKM. The CDR3 nucleotides are TGTGCCAGCAGTTTAAGGGGGGACGAGCAGTACTTC. Amino acid sequence: CASSLRGDEQYF. Supplemented by reference TRBV28 and TRBJ2-7, the full variable domain reads DVKVTQSSRYLVKRTGEKVFLECVQDMDHENMFWYRQDPGLGLRLIYFSYDVKMKEKGDIPEGYSVSREKKERFSLILESASTNQTSMYLCASSLRGDEQYFGPGTRLTVT.

The rearrangement joins TRBV6-1 to TRBJ2-5; D is unclear. Germline loops: CDR1 MNHNS, CDR2 SASEGT. Trimming shortened V by 7 bases and J by 2 bases, and 11 bases separated the two germline ends. CDR3 length: 13 amino acids. CDR3 residues: CASTLGQQETQYF. DNA for the CDR3: TGTGCCAGCACTTTAGGGCAGCAAGAGACCCAGTACTTC.

The chain carries TRBV18 and TRBJ2-5; the D gene could be TRBD1 or TRBD2 (6 bases each). The CDR3 runs to 16 residues. Trimming took off 5 bases at V and 5 bases at J, with 21 bases between the two ends. Germline V gene lookup returns CDR1 KGHSH and CDR2 LQKENI. This CDR3 is CASSASSGAGRETQYF. The CDR3 region has the DNA TGTGCCAGCTCAGCCTCGTCGGGGGCGGGTCGGGAGACCCAGTACTTC.

This chain joins TRBV6-5 and TRBJ1-5; D is uncertain. The germline V and J ends were trimmed by 0 bases and 3 bases, with 6 bases remaining between them. The CDR3 consists of 14 residues. Germline assignment: CDR1 MNHEY and CDR2 SVGAGI. The DNA for the CDR3 is TGTGCCAGCAGTTACTCGGCGTTCAATCAGCCCCAGCATTTT. It translates to CASSYSAFNQPQHF.

The chain carries TRBV10-1 and TRBJ2-5; D is tentatively TRBD1 or TRBD2 (5 bases each). The CDR3 is made up of 14 amino acids. Trimming shortened V by 0 bases and J by 1 base, and 6 bases separated the two germline ends. Per germline, CDR1 WNHNN and CDR2 SYGVQD (reference sequence). This chain's CDR3 is CASSESGGQETQYF. CDR3 nucleotide sequence: TGCGCCAGCAGTGAGTCTGGGGGCCAAGAGACCCAGTACTTC.

The chain employs TRBV5-1 and TRBJ2-2; the match to TRBD2 covers 14 bases. The CDR3 length is 19 residues. Per germline, CDR1 SGHRS and CDR2 YFSETQ. Trimming at V came to 4 bases and at J to 7 bases, leaving 15 bases not matched to a gene. The CDR3 nucleotides read TGCGCCAGCAGCCCCCGGACAGGGACTAGCGGGAGTATGGTCGGGGAGCTGTTTTTT. This translates into CASSPRTGTSGSMVGELFF.

The rearrangement uses TRBV7-6 and TRBJ2-7; possible D gene TRBD1, 5 bases. Germline V gives CDR1 SGHVS, CDR2 FNYEAQ. The V end was cut by 3 bases, the J end by 4 bases, with 7 bases between. The CDR3 runs 12 residues. The CDR3 sequence is CASSLDTYEQYF. Written as DNA, the CDR3 is TGTGCCAGCAGCTTGGACACATACGAGCAGTACTTC.

The J gene is TRBJ2-4, the V gene TRBV13, with 13 bases matching TRBD2. With 4 bases clipped from V and 0 bases from J, the junction kept 15 bases outside the gene matches. The V gene's germline CDR1 is PRHDT and CDR2 FYEKMQ (reference sequence). This CDR3 spans 21 amino acids. The CDR3 protein is CASSSSLGLAGDLLAKNIQYF. The CDR3 region has the DNA TGTGCCAGCAGCTCCTCCCTCGGACTAGCGGGAGACCTTCTAGCCAAAAACATTCAGTACTTC. Filled out from reference TRBV13 and TRBJ2-4, the complete variable domain reads AAGVIQSPRHLIKEKRETATLKCYPIPRHDTVYWYQQGPGQDPQFLISFYEKMQSDKGSIPDRFSAQQFSDYHSELNMSSLELGDSALYFCASSSSLGLAGDLLAKNIQYFGAGTRLSVL.

The rearrangement links TRBV11-2 to TRBJ2-5, with D tentatively TRBD2 (5 bases). The CDR3 has 13 amino acids. The V end was cut by 2 bases, the J end by 4 bases, with 8 bases between. Germline lookup yields CDR1 SGHAT and CDR2 FQNNGV. The DNA of the CDR3 is TGTGCCAGCAGCTTACTCCGGGGAGAGACCCAGTACTTC. Translated, it gives CASSLLRGETQYF.

The genes are TRBV5-1 and TRBJ2-2, with unresolved D. Germline V gene data show CDR1 as SGHRS and CDR2 as YFSETQ. With 0 bases removed from V and 1 base from J, the gap between germline ends came to 10 bases. The CDR3 extends over 16 amino acids. The CDR3: CASSLGALGNTGELFF. Here the CDR3 DNA reads TGCGCCAGCAGCTTGGGGGCTTTGGGGAACACCGGGGAGCTGTTTTTT.

This clone was seen a single time. V usage is TRBV7-9 and J usage is TRBJ1-2, with D perhaps TRBD1 (5 bases). V lost 3 bases, J lost 0 bases, and 5 bases lay in between. The CDR3 extends over 13 amino acids. Germline-derived CDR1 and CDR2 are SEHNR and FQNEAQ (reference sequence). The CDR3 DNA reads TGTGCCAGCAGCTTGACAGCTAACTATGGCTACACCTTC. This gives the protein CASSLTANYGYTF. The whole variable domain, remainder taken from reference TRBV7-9 and TRBJ1-2, is DTGVSQNPRHKITKRGQNVTFRCDPISEHNRLYWYRQTLGQGPEFLTYFQNEAQLEKSRLLSDRFSAERPKGSFSTLEIQRTEQGDSAMYLCASSLTANYGYTFGSGTRLTVV.

This clone was seen a few times. This chain links TRBV29-1 with TRBJ2-1; the match to TRBD1 covers 9 bases. V shed 5 bases, J shed 5 bases, and the junction held 7 bases outside the gene matches. Germline CDR1 and CDR2: SQVTM and ANQGSEA. This CDR3 is built from 14 residues. CDR3 amino acids: CSVQGQGNNNEQFF. CDR3 DNA: TGCAGCGTTCAGGGACAGGGTAACAACAATGAGCAGTTCTTC.

This chain joins TRBV28 and TRBJ2-1; D may be TRBD1 (5 bases). This CDR3 has 17 amino acids. V gave up 6 bases and J gave up 0 bases, with 18 bases separating them. Germline V gives CDR1 MDHEN, CDR2 SYDVKM. In DNA form, the CDR3 reads TGTGCCAGCAGCCCCTGGACATCTTCTAGCTCCTACAATGAGCAGTTCTTC. Encoded protein: CASSPWTSSSSYNEQFF.

The V gene is TRBV4-1, the J gene TRBJ1-6; D may be TRBD1 (5 bases). The CDR3 contains 16 residues. The V end was cut by 1 base, the J end by 7 bases, with 14 bases between. Germline lookup yields CDR1 MGHRA and CDR2 YSYEKL. CDR3 sequence (DNA): TGCGCCAGCAGCCAAGGAAAGGCCAGGGACAATTCACCCCTCCACTTT. It specifies CASSQGKARDNSPLHF.

The gene calls are TRBV19 and TRBJ1-2, with TRBD1 matching over 10 bases. The ends lost 8 bases at V and 3 bases at J; junction bases unmatched: 6. This CDR3 contains 14 residues. CDR1 and CDR2 from the germline V gene are LNHDA and SQIVND (reference sequence). CDR3 region: CASATGTGDYGYTF. CDR3 coding DNA: TGTGCCAGTGCGACCGGGACAGGGGACTATGGCTACACCTTC.

The V call is TRBV6-1, the J call TRBJ2-3; the match to TRBD2 covers 8 bases. Germline CDR1 MNHNS, CDR2 SASEGT. Trimming cost V 7 bases and J 6 bases; bases outside gene matches: 12. The CDR3 sequence is 15 residues long. Written as DNA, the CDR3 is TGTGCCAGCAAACGGCCAGCGGGAGCCTCGGATACGCAGTATTTT. This encodes CASKRPAGASDTQYF.

V gene TRBV27 combines with J gene TRBJ2-1, with 12 bases matching TRBD2. CDR1 is MNHEY and CDR2 is SMNVEV in the germline V gene (reference sequence). The CDR3 length is 14 residues. The J segment lost 6 bases and the V segment lost 5 bases, leaving 2 bases of the junction unmatched. The CDR3 DNA reads as TGTGCCAGCAGTCGGACTAGCGGGATCAATGAGCAGTTCTTC. It encodes CASSRTSGINEQFF.

This clone was found a few times. This chain connects TRBV15 to TRBJ2-1; weak D call: TRBD2 (5 bases). CDR3 length: 13 residues. Trimming stripped 1 base from V and 7 bases from J, with 8 bases between. CDR1 and CDR2 from the germline V gene are LNHNV and YYDKDF (reference sequence). This chain's CDR3 is CATSRVPGNEQFF. CDR3 DNA: TGTGCCACCAGCAGAGTACCGGGGAATGAGCAGTTCTTC.

J is TRBJ2-1 and V is TRBV5-4, with D maybe TRBD2 (5 bases). The V end lost 4 bases, the J end lost 6 bases, and 23 bases lay between the germline ends. Germline CDR1 is SGHNT and CDR2 is YYREEE (reference sequence). This CDR3 region has 17 residues. The CDR3 reads CASSLSTFDYPINEQFF. CDR3 DNA sequence: TGTGCCAGCAGCCTCTCCACCTTCGACTATCCCATCAATGAGCAGTTCTTC. Supplemented by reference TRBV5-4 and TRBJ2-1, the full variable domain reads ETGVTQSPTHLIKTRGQQVTLRCSSQSGHNTVSWYQQALGQGPQFIFQYYREEENGRGNFPPRFSGLQFPNYSSELNVNALELDDSALYLCASSLSTFDYPINEQFFGPGTRLTVL.

As DNA, the CDR3 is TGTGCCAGCAGTTACGAGGGACTAGCGACAGATACGCAGTATTTT. The encoded protein is CASSYEGLATDTQYF. The chain is built from TRBV6-6 and TRBJ2-3, with 10 positions matching TRBD2. Trimming removed 2 bases from V and 3 bases from J; junction bases left unmatched: 2. The CDR3 consists of 15 residues. CDR1 and CDR2 (germline): MNHNY, SVGAGI (reference sequence).